This T cell receptor (beta chain) originates from a study of blood T cell repertoires in COVID-19. Study summary: COVID-19 samples, acute and convalescent, were from the United States, Italy and Spain. T cells, B-cell-depleted T cells, or PBMCs supplied cDNA or gDNA.

Authors' processing steps: Researchers report that nucleated cell counts were estimated from reference gene primer amplification. Profiling relied on immunoSEQ multiplex PCR, and the TCRdb table lists in-frame clones only, not all of them. That table is the source of V, J and clone size, and D and trimming were worked out from the DNA. The repertoire has 95,000 to 150,000 clones, 70% to 90% of them found once; the top ten carry more than 0.9%. The CDR3 consists of 14 residues. Unmatched junction bases numbered 3, after V lost 2 bases and J lost 2 bases. CDR1 is LNHNV and CDR2 is YYDKDF in the germline V gene (reference sequence).

The chain recombines TRBV15 with TRBJ2-7; TRBD2 matches at 7 bases. The sequencing input was peripheral blood. This TCR was recovered from a woman of 80 years or more with acute or convalescent COVID-19. The CDR3 sequence: CATSRIRGAYEQYF. DNA of the CDR3: TGTGCCACCAGCAGAATCCGGGGGGCCTACGAGCAGTACTTC. The full variable domain, completed using reference TRBV15 and TRBJ2-7, is DAMVIQNPRYQVTQFGKPVTLSCSQTLNHNVMYWYQQKSSQAPKLLFHYYDKDFNNEADTPDNFQSRRPNTSFCFLDIRSPGLGDTAMYLCATSRIRGAYEQYFGPGTRLTVT.